This T cell receptor beta chain emerged from a study of blood T cell repertoires in COVID-19. The assay was immunoSEQ multiplex PCR, and TCRdb's table has in-frame clones only and misses some. The sample lists about 200,000 clones, over 70% occurring once. The CDR3 spans 15 residues. CDR1 and CDR2 from the germline V gene are SGDLS and YYNGEE. The ends were cut back, 7 bases at V and 4 bases at J, with 18 bases in the middle. The chain employs TRBV9 and TRBJ1-3; no firm D call. Source material: peripheral blood. The receptor was derived from a man in his forties or fifties with acute or convalescent COVID-19. In nucleotides, the CDR3 is TGTGCCAGCGAAAAGGGAGGGATGGAAGGAAACACCATATATTTT. As protein: CASEKGGMEGNTIYF.